One sample yielded the 12 T cell receptor beta chains listed below, sequenced in a study of blood T cell repertoires in COVID-19. Repertoires were generated with immunoSEQ multiplex PCR, while TCRdb's copy carries only in-frame clones and drops some. The sample lists fewer than 200,000 clones; 70% to 80% were seen once. The sequenced sample consisted of PBMCs or T cells enriched from blood (not recorded which). The receptors were sampled from a woman in her forties or fifties who had recovered from COVID-19.

This chain joins TRBV10-3 and TRBJ2-7; 7 bases map to TRBD1. From germline, CDR1 is ENHRY and CDR2 SYGVKD. CDR3 length equals 14 residues. The J segment lost 5 bases and the V segment lost 5 bases, leaving 9 bases of the junction unmatched. CDR3 protein: CAISSVTGLHEQYF. CDR3 in DNA: TGTGCCATCAGTTCCGTGACAGGGCTCCACGAGCAGTACTTC.

This clone was seen only a few times. CDR3 sequence: CASSVRDRIPNTEAFF. The CDR3 DNA is TGTGCCAGCAGCGTCCGGGACAGGATTCCGAACACTGAAGCTTTCTTT. The genes are TRBV3-1 (or the pseudogene TRBV3-2) and TRBJ1-1, with 8 positions matching TRBD1. The CDR3 covers 16 residues. The germline V gene encodes CDR1 LGHDT and CDR2 YNNKEL (reference sequence). V shed 5 bases, J shed 1 base, and the junction held 9 bases outside the gene matches.

V gene TRBV10-3 combines with J gene TRBJ2-1; D perhaps matches TRBD2 (7 bases). The CDR3 has 13 amino acids. Per the germline V gene, CDR1 is ENHRY and CDR2 is SYGVKD. V lost 6 bases and J lost 6, with 12 bases in between. The CDR3 DNA reads TGTGCCATCAGCTGGGGGGGCAGCAATGAGCAGTTCTTC. Translation gives CAISWGGSNEQFF.

The table lists this clone with a count of one. This chain connects TRBV3-1 (or the pseudogene TRBV3-2) to TRBJ2-1; no reliable D call. Trimming took off 5 bases at V and 4 bases at J, with 3 bases between the two ends. This CDR3 is 11 amino acids long. Germline V gene sequence: CDR1 LGHDT, CDR2 YNNKEL (reference sequence). The CDR3 DNA is TGTGCCAGCAGCGAGTACAATGAGCAGTTCTTC. It specifies CASSEYNEQFF.

The V and J genes are TRBV5-3 and TRBJ2-1; D gene uncertain. TRBV5-3 is an ORF; its function is uncertain. V dropped 1 base and J dropped 5 bases, with 19 bases sitting between them. CDR3 size: 17 residues. The CDR3 region has the DNA TGTGCCAGAAGCTTGATGCGGCCCCCTTGTCCCCACAATGAGCAGTTCTTC. Its protein product is CARSLMRPPCPHNEQFF.

The chain joins TRBV6-5 to TRBJ1-2, with no clear D. The CDR3 has 16 residues. Germline assignment: CDR1 MNHEY and CDR2 SVGAGI. Trimming took 0 bases from V and 4 from J, leaving 15 bases between them. The CDR3 loop reads CASSYSRAGLGYGYTF. CDR3 DNA sequence: TGTGCCAGCAGTTACTCGAGGGCAGGCCTGGGCTATGGCTACACCTTC.

The J gene is TRBJ2-7, the V gene TRBV5-1, with D tentatively TRBD1 (6 bases). Deletions cut 4 bases from V and 0 bases from J, with 14 bases between. Germline lookup yields CDR1 SGHRS and CDR2 YFSETQ. The CDR3 is 15 amino acids. CDR3 bases: TGCGCCAGCAGCCCGGATACAGGGAGCTCCTACGAGCAGTACTTC. Translation: CASSPDTGSSYEQYF.

The rearrangement joins TRBV5-1 to TRBJ2-7; D is unclear. The CDR3 extends over 13 amino acids. Per the germline V gene, CDR1 is SGHRS and CDR2 is YFSETQ. V lost 1 base, J lost 0 bases, and 5 bases lay in between. The CDR3 is CASSLTVSYEQYF. In nucleotides, the CDR3 is TGCGCCAGCAGCTTGACAGTCTCCTACGAGCAGTACTTC.

V is TRBV9 and J is TRBJ2-7, with a weak D call TRBD1 (6 bases). This CDR3 has 15 residues. Germline-derived CDR1 and CDR2 are SGDLS and YYNGEE. V was pared by 0 bases and J by 4 bases, with 14 bases between. CDR3 protein: CASSVGTGHPYEQYF. DNA for the CDR3: TGTGCCAGCAGCGTAGGCACGGGACACCCTTACGAGCAGTACTTC.

The J gene is TRBJ1-6, the V gene TRBV18, with 7 positions matching TRBD1. CDR1 KGHSH and CDR2 LQKENI come from the germline V gene. The ends lost 1 base at V and 10 bases at J; junction bases unmatched: 4. The CDR3 is made up of 14 amino acids. CDR3 nucleotide sequence: TGTGCCAGCTCACCACAACAGGGACAGTCACCCCTCCACTTT. It translates to CASSPQQGQSPLHF. Complete variable domain (other parts from reference TRBV18 and TRBJ1-6): NAGVMQNPRHLVRRRGQEARLRCSPMKGHSHVYWYRQLPEEGLKFMVYLQKENIIDESGMPKERFSAEFPKEGPSILRIQQVVRGDSAAYFCASSPQQGQSPLHFGNGTRLTVT.

This chain links TRBV6-5 with TRBJ2-7, with D tentatively TRBD1 (6 bases). Germline CDR1 MNHEY, CDR2 SVGAGI. This CDR3 contains 14 residues. V was cut by 10 bases and J by 2 bases, with 18 bases left in between. The CDR3 sequence: CATHPTGGAYEQYF. CDR3 nucleotides: TGTGCCACCCATCCGACTGGGGGCGCCTACGAGCAGTACTTC.

This clone was picked up a small number of times. The chain recombines TRBV7-2 with TRBJ2-7; no clear D. V was pared by 4 bases and J by 0 bases, with 4 bases between. This CDR3 has 12 amino acids. The germline gives CDR1 SGHTA, CDR2 FQGNSA. Here the CDR3 DNA reads TGTGCCAGCAGCTCCAACTCCTACGAGCAGTACTTC. Protein product: CASSSNSYEQYF.